The next 8 T cell receptor beta chains were all read from a single sample in a study of cytomegalovirus exposure and HLA in healthy donors. PCR was performed using 60 Vbeta and 13 Jbeta primers. Assay: immunoSEQ multiplex PCR; the TCRdb copy retains only in-frame clones and omits some. The sample carries approximately 110,000 clones, 74% recorded once. Material for sequencing was PBMCs. The receptors come from a man aged 45 to 65 in good health and CMV-seropositive.

V and J are TRBV11-2 and TRBJ2-7; 7 nucleotides match TRBD1. CDR1 is SGHAT, CDR2 FQNNGV, per germline. CDR3 length: 15 residues. Trimming cost V 4 bases and J 0 bases; bases outside gene matches: 6. The DNA of the CDR3 is TGTGCCAGCAGCTCGGGACAGCAAGTCTCCTACGAGCAGTACTTC. This gives the protein CASSSGQQVSYEQYF.

The CDR3 region has the DNA TGCAGCGTTGAAGCTCTTTCGGGGTATGGCTACACCTTC. Protein product: CSVEALSGYGYTF. The gene calls are TRBV29-1 and TRBJ1-2, with unresolved D. Trimming pared 1 base from V and 5 bases from J, leaving 11 bases between. The V gene's germline CDR1 is SQVTM and CDR2 ANQGSEA. This CDR3 has 13 residues.

This clone was seen a single time. This CDR3 reads CASSRTGDNIQYF. The CDR3 bases are TGTGCCAGCAGCCGGACAGGGGACAACATTCAGTACTTC. V gene TRBV6-5 combines with J gene TRBJ2-4; 9 bases agree with TRBD1. The CDR3 runs to 13 residues. The germline V gene encodes CDR1 MNHEY and CDR2 SVGAGI. V lost 6 bases and J lost 7; bases outside the gene matches: 4.

The gene calls are TRBV15 and TRBJ1-2; D not resolved. Trimming stripped 1 base from V and 5 bases from J, with 14 bases between. The V gene's germline CDR1 is LNHNV and CDR2 YYDKDF (reference sequence). The CDR3 contains 15 residues. The CDR3 bases are TGTGCCACCAGCAGAGGGGCCCTTCAGAGTTATGGCTACACCTTC. Translation: CATSRGALQSYGYTF.

The rearrangement joins TRBV7-2 to TRBJ2-4; D might be TRBD2 (5 bases). V was clipped by 5 bases and J by 7 bases, with 12 bases between them. Germline CDR1 and CDR2: SGHTA and FQGNSA. CDR3 length: 13 residues. Here the CDR3 reads CASSVLGGNIQYF. The DNA for the CDR3 is TGTGCCAGCAGCGTTTTAGGCGGGAACATTCAGTACTTC. Using reference TRBV7-2 and TRBJ2-4 for the parts outside the CDR3, the full variable domain is GAGVSQSPSNKVTEKGKDVELRCDPISGHTALYWYRQSLGQGLEFLIYFQGNSAPDKSGLPSDRFSAERTGGSVSTLTIQRTQQEDSAVYLCASSVLGGNIQYFGAGTRLSVL.

The J gene is TRBJ2-5, the V gene TRBV2, with D possibly TRBD2 on 5 matching bases. Trimming removed 5 bases from V and 5 bases from J, with 18 bases in between. The CDR3 is 15 amino acids. Germline CDR1 SNHLY, CDR2 FYNNEI. The DNA of the CDR3 is TGTGCCAGCAGTCCCGGCTTCAAGAGAGGGGAGACCCAGTACTTC. This sequence encodes CASSPGFKRGETQYF.

The rearrangement links TRBV13 to TRBJ1-2; 9 bases line up with TRBD1. The CDR3 is 14 amino acids. Germline lookup yields CDR1 PRHDT and CDR2 FYEKMQ (reference sequence). J gave up 9 bases and V 3 bases, and 8 bases lay outside the gene matches. In DNA, the CDR3 is TGTGCCAGCAGCTTCCTGACAGGGGGTCAAAGCTACACCTTC. Translating gives CASSFLTGGQSYTF.

J is TRBJ2-5 and V is TRBV14; D perhaps matches TRBD1 (6 bases). This CDR3 has 15 residues. Germline V gene data show CDR1 as SGHDN and CDR2 as FVKESK. The germline V and J ends were trimmed by 4 bases and 0 bases, with 12 bases remaining between them. The CDR3 here is CASSRGHLYQETQYF. In nucleotides, the CDR3 is TGTGCCAGCAGCCGGGGACACCTGTACCAAGAGACCCAGTACTTC.